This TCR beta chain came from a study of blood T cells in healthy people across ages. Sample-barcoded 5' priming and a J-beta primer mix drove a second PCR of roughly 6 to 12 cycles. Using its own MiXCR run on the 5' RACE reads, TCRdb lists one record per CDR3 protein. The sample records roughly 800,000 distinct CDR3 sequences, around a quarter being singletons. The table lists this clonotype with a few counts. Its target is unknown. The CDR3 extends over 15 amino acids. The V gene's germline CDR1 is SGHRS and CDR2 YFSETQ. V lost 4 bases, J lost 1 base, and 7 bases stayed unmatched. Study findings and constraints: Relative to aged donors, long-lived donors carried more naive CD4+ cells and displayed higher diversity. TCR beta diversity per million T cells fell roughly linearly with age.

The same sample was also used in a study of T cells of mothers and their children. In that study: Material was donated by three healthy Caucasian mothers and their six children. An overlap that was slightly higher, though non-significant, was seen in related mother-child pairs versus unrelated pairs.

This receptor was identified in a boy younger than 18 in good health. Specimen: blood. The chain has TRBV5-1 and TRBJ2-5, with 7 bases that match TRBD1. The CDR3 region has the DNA TGCGCCAGCAGCCCCGGGACAGATCTCCAAGAGACCCAGTACTTC. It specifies CASSPGTDLQETQYF.